The T cell receptor (beta chain) described here comes from a study of T-cell reconstitution after alpha-beta-depleted transplantation in children. This CDR3 is built from 14 residues. Germline V gene sequence: CDR1 DFQATT, CDR2 SNEGSKA (reference sequence). The ends were cut back, 4 bases at V and 4 bases at J, with 16 bases in the middle. Library preparation (for TCRbeta) was performed with unique molecular identifiers. MiXCR, applied by TCRdb to the PCR reads, yields one record per CDR3 protein. Of about 460,000 distinct CDR3 sequences in the sample, approximately 13% were seen once. The rearrangement links TRBV20-1 to TRBJ1-2; no definite D call. The sample was PBMCs from the stem cell graft donor, taken from the stem cell graft. The TCR sequence derives from a human donor who donated a stem cell graft to a child with combined immunodeficiency. The CDR3 DNA reads as TGCAGTGCTACCACGCGAGATTCCCTCTATGGCTACACCTTC. Translation: CSATTRDSLYGYTF.